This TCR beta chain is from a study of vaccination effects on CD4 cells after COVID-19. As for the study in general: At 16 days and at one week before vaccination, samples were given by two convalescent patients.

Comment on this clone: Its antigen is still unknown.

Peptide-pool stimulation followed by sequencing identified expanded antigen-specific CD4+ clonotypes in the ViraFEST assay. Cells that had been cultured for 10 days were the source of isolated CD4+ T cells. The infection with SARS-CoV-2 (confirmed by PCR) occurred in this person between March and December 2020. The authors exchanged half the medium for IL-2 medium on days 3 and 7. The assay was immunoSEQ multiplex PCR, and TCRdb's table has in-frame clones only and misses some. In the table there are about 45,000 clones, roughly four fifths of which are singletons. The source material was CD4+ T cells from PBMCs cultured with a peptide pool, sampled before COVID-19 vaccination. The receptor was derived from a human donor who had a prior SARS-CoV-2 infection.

The CDR3 region has the DNA TGTGCCAGCAGCGTAGCTAGCAATAGAATGCAGTTCTTC. Its translation is CASSVASNRMQFF. The V gene is TRBV9, the J gene TRBJ2-1; D is perhaps TRBD2 (5 bases). Per germline, CDR1 SGDLS and CDR2 YYNGEE. V was cut by 0 bases and J by 12 bases, with 13 bases left in between. CDR3 length: 13 amino acids.